Below are 16 T cell receptor beta chains sequenced from a single sample in a study of molecular identifiers for immune sequencing clone quantification. TCRdb fed the PCR reads into MiXCR, producing one record per CDR3 protein. The sample records 550,000 to 750,000 distinct CDR3 sequences, 20% being singletons. The specimen sequenced was naive CD8+ T cells from blood, with Jurkat cell RNA spiked in. The subset was: FACS-sorted CD8+CD4-CCR7+CD45RA+ naive T cells. Receptors originate from a human donor in good health. Some libraries in this study had Jurkat cell RNA spiked in.

The J gene is TRBJ1-4, the V gene TRBV19; D might be TRBD1 (6 bases). The germline V gene encodes CDR1 LNHDA and CDR2 SQIVND (reference sequence). The CDR3 extends over 15 amino acids. Trimming took off 5 bases at V and 2 bases at J, with 12 bases between the two ends. DNA of the CDR3: TGTGCCAGTAGTGGTACGCAGGGGACTAATGAAAAACTGTTTTTT. The encoded protein is CASSGTQGTNEKLFF.

This clonotype was observed many times. The rearrangement links TRBV7-9 to TRBJ1-4; unclear D gene. V lost 5 bases to trimming and J lost 6 bases, with 13 bases between them. CDR3 size: 14 residues. Per germline, CDR1 SEHNR and CDR2 FQNEAQ (reference sequence). The DNA for the CDR3 is TGTGCCAGCAGCCAGAGGGTGGCGGATGAAAAACTGTTTTTT. Its protein product is CASSQRVADEKLFF. Based on the CDR3 plus reference TRBV7-9 and TRBJ1-4, the full variable domain is DTGVSQNPRHKITKRGQNVTFRCDPISEHNRLYWYRQTLGQGPEFLTYFQNEAQLEKSRLLSDRFSAERPKGSFSTLEIQRTEQGDSAMYLCASSQRVADEKLFFGSGTQLSVL.

This clonotype was found many times. V and J are TRBV7-9 and TRBJ1-4; 7 bases are shared with TRBD1. Trimming at V came to 5 bases and at J to 8 bases, leaving 11 bases not matched to a gene. Germline V gives CDR1 SEHNR, CDR2 FQNEAQ (reference sequence). This CDR3 region has 15 residues. CDR3 residues: CASSQPDREREKLFF. The CDR3 DNA is TGTGCCAGCAGCCAACCAGACAGGGAACGAGAAAAACTGTTTTTT. The full variable domain, in which reference TRBV7-9 and TRBJ1-4 provide the parts outside the CDR3, is DTGVSQNPRHKITKRGQNVTFRCDPISEHNRLYWYRQTLGQGPEFLTYFQNEAQLEKSRLLSDRFSAERPKGSFSTLEIQRTEQGDSAMYLCASSQPDREREKLFFGSGTQLSVL.

This clonotype was recorded a few times. The chain is built from TRBV3-1 and TRBJ2-2; D possibly corresponds to TRBD1 (6 bases). This CDR3 region has 15 residues. CDR1 and CDR2 (germline): LGHDT, YNNKEL (reference sequence). V was shortened by 2 bases and J by 8 bases, with 15 bases between the two germline ends. CDR3 nucleotide sequence: TGTGCCAGCAGCCAAACCCGGGACATGGATGGGGAGCTGTTTTTT. This sequence encodes CASSQTRDMDGELFF.

This clonotype was detected a few times. The CDR3 does not close with the conserved phenylalanine or tryptophan, likely indicating a read error. This sequence joins TRBV19 and TRBJ2-3, with D uncertain. CDR3 size: 13 residues. The V end was cut by 3 bases, the J end by 1 base, with 5 bases between. Germline values: CDR1 LNHDA, CDR2 SQIVND (reference sequence). The CDR3: CASSIPGTDTQYY. The CDR3 DNA is TGTGCCAGTAGTATTCCAGGCACAGATACGCAGTATTAT.

In DNA form, the CDR3 reads TGTGCCAGCAGTCTCGGACTAGCGGGAGTGTTGAATGAGCAGTTCTTC. Protein: CASSLGLAGVLNEQFF. This chain links TRBV7-3 with TRBJ2-1; TRBD2 matches at 13 bases. The germline CDR1 and CDR2 sequences are SGHTA and FQGTGA. The CDR3 consists of 16 residues. J lost 7 bases, V lost 6 bases, and 9 bases had no gene match. Together with reference TRBV7-3 and TRBJ2-1, the CDR3 gives the full variable domain: GAGVSQTPSNKVTEKGKYVELRCDPISGHTALYWYRQSLGQGPEFLIYFQGTGAADDSGLPNDRFFAVRPEGSVSTLKIQRTERGDSAVYLCASSLGLAGVLNEQFFGPGTRLTVL.

This clonotype showed up just a few times. J is TRBJ2-1 and V is TRBV12-5, with 7 bases fitting TRBD2. Looked up from germline, CDR1 is LGHNT and CDR2 is FRNRAP. V dropped 7 bases and J dropped 6; count of bases not matched to a gene: 12. The CDR3 consists of 15 residues. The CDR3 here is CASAMTSLMGNEQFF. The CDR3 DNA reads TGTGCTAGTGCAATGACTAGCCTAATGGGCAATGAGCAGTTCTTC.

The J gene is TRBJ2-2, the V gene TRBV19; D might be TRBD2 (5 bases). The germline V gene encodes CDR1 LNHDA and CDR2 SQIVND (reference sequence). The CDR3 has 15 amino acids. V lost 1 base and J lost 2, with 8 bases in between. The CDR3 protein is CASSIGGVNTGELFF. The CDR3 DNA reads as TGTGCCAGTAGTATAGGGGGAGTCAACACCGGGGAGCTGTTTTTT.

As to this clonotype: This may come from a read error, since a much larger clone is one base off. The V gene is TRBV20-1, the J gene TRBJ2-7, with a tentative D call TRBD1 (5 bases). The CDR3 covers 13 residues. The V and J ends lost 1 base and 0 bases respectively, with 7 bases between them. Germline V lookup: CDR1 DFQATT, CDR2 SNEGSKA (reference sequence). As DNA, the CDR3 is TGCAGTGCTAGAGCTGGGGCCTCCTACGAGCAGTACTTC. Amino acids: CSARAGASYEQYF.

The chain has TRBV12-3 or TRBV12-4 and TRBJ2-7; no firm D call. V gave up 0 bases and J gave up 7 bases, with 7 bases separating them. The CDR3 has 12 residues. The CDR3 coding sequence is TGTGCCAGCAGTTTAGCGCGAAGGGAGCAGTACTTC. It encodes CASSLARREQYF.

This clonotype was detected a few times. The rearrangement joins TRBV29-1 to TRBJ1-2; 9 positions match TRBD1. This CDR3 is built from 12 residues. Losses at the gene ends were 6 bases for V and 4 bases for J; bases not matched to a gene: 3. Germline V gives CDR1 SQVTM, CDR2 ANQGSEA. CDR3 protein: CSVADRGYGYTF. The DNA for the CDR3 is TGCAGCGTGGCGGACAGGGGCTATGGCTACACCTTC.

The V and J genes are TRBV28 and TRBJ2-7; a weak D match, TRBD1 (7 bases). The germline V gene encodes CDR1 MDHEN and CDR2 SYDVKM. The CDR3 spans 14 residues. Trimming shortened V by 4 bases and J by 2 bases, and 12 bases separated the two germline ends. CDR3 protein: CASSSEGAPYEQYF. The DNA of the CDR3 is TGTGCCAGCAGTTCGGAGGGGGCCCCCTACGAGCAGTACTTC.

Comments on this clonotype: A read error may be the cause here, since a much bigger clone is one base away. The V call is TRBV25-1, the J call TRBJ2-1; D uncertain. CDR1 and CDR2 from the germline V gene are MGHDK and SYGVNS. V shed 2 bases and J shed 7 bases, with 6 bases lying between them. This CDR3 contains 12 residues. CDR3 protein: CASSEQHNEQFF. The DNA of the CDR3 is TGTGCCAGCAGTGAACAGCATAATGAGCAGTTCTTC.

This clonotype was seen more than once but under ten times. The CDR3 DNA is TGTGCCAGCAGCCCGAGTGGGAGTTTTTACGAGCAGTACTTC. Translation: CASSPSGSFYEQYF. The gene calls are TRBV7-9 and TRBJ2-7, with D possibly matching TRBD2 (5 bases). Germline V gene sequence: CDR1 SEHNR, CDR2 FQNEAQ (reference sequence). V was clipped by 5 bases and J by 4 bases, with 15 bases between them. This CDR3 is built from 14 residues.

This clonotype was recorded at least ten times. The rearrangement joins TRBV7-8 to TRBJ1-5; possibly TRBD1 for D (5 bases). V lost 5 bases and J lost 0, with 8 bases in between. Germline values: CDR1 SGHVS, CDR2 FQNEAQ. This CDR3 is built from 14 residues. CDR3 amino acids: CASSAGTSNQPQHF. The CDR3 DNA is TGTGCCAGCAGCGCAGGGACTAGCAATCAGCCCCAGCATTTT.

This clonotype occurred many times. The chain has TRBV18 and TRBJ2-3; tentatively, D is TRBD2 (6 bases). The germline V gene has CDR1 KGHSH and CDR2 LQKENI. The CDR3 is made up of 15 amino acids. V gave up 2 bases and J gave up 2 bases, with 11 bases separating them. The CDR3 loop reads CASSPRTTHTDTQYF. As DNA, the CDR3 is TGTGCCAGCTCACCAAGGACTACACACACAGATACGCAGTATTTT.